Here is one T cell receptor (beta chain) with its context. Stated time point: peripheral blood 6 weeks after treatment start. This specimen comes from a study of PD-L1 blockade in urothelial cancer. Study-wide background: Per blood sample, T cells had a median of roughly 150,000.

Sequencing used immunoSEQ multiplex PCR; TCRdb keeps in-frame clones, though not all of them. The sample shows about 76,000 clones, less than 95% of them seen only once. This receptor was identified in a woman aged 80 or over with urothelial cancer. Sequencing used PBMCs, obtained around atezolizumab (anti-PD-L1) treatment.

The CDR3, as DNA: TGTGCCAGCATAGCAGGGCACGCAAACACTGAAGCTTTCTTT. Protein product: CASIAGHANTEAFF. The V call is TRBV6-1, the J call TRBJ1-1; D is possibly TRBD1 (5 bases). The germline V gene has CDR1 MNHNS and CDR2 SASEGT. Trimming removed 7 bases from V and 2 bases from J, with 14 bases in between. This CDR3 spans 14 amino acids.